A selection of T cell receptor beta chains follows, all from one sample in a study of CD8 T cells in ankylosing spondylitis. From the 5' RACE reads, TCRdb called clonotypes with MiXCR, one entry per CDR3 protein. The sample includes about 200,000 distinct CDR3 sequences, around 13% of them seen just once. Sequences were obtained from blood, either unsorted or a sorted T cell fraction (not recorded which). Every receptor here comes from a male donor with ankylosing spondylitis or in good health (not recorded which). Each CDR3 is given with its conserved first and last residue. Each record gives: J gene, CDR3 length, V gene, clone size, D gene, CDR3 DNA, CDR3 protein. D genes are given only for firm matches. Clone size is given for some rows only: seen once, a few or many times, or a class if the clone is expanded.

J gene: TRBJ2-7; CDR3 length: 15; V gene: TRBV30; clone size: few; D gene: .; CDR3 DNA: TGTGCCTGGAGTTGGGGGGCGGCGCCTGACTACGAGCAGTACTTC; CDR3 protein: CAWSWGAAPDYEQYF
J gene: TRBJ2-7; CDR3 length: 14; V gene: TRBV25-1; clone size: few; D gene: .; CDR3 DNA: TGTGCCAGCAGTGAATCAGGGGAGAGCTACGAGCAGTACTTC; CDR3 protein: CASSESGESYEQYF
J gene: TRBJ2-2; CDR3 length: 18; V gene: TRBV11-1; clone size: few; D gene: TRBD1; CDR3 DNA: TGTGCCAGCAGCTTAGGACCAGGACAGGGAGAGAACACCGGGGAGCTGTTTTTT; CDR3 protein: CASSLGPGQGENTGELFF
J gene: TRBJ2-1; CDR3 length: 16; V gene: TRBV6-2/TRBV6-3; clone size: .; D gene: .; CDR3 DNA: TGTGCCAGCAGTTACTCCGCGGGTCTATACTACAATGAGCAGTTCTTC; CDR3 protein: CASSYSAGLYYNEQFF
J gene: TRBJ2-5; CDR3 length: 13; V gene: TRBV6-5; clone size: few; D gene: .; CDR3 DNA: TGTGCCAGCAGTTACATCCAACAAGAGACCCAGTACTTC; CDR3 protein: CASSYIQQETQYF
J gene: TRBJ1-5; CDR3 length: 17; V gene: TRBV2; clone size: .; D gene: .; CDR3 DNA: TGTGCCAGCAGTGATAGAGGCCAGGGCTATAGCAATCAGCCCCAGCATTTT; CDR3 protein: CASSDRGQGYSNQPQHF
J gene: TRBJ2-1; CDR3 length: 13; V gene: TRBV2; clone size: .; D gene: .; CDR3 DNA: TGTGCCAGCAGTTCTCGAAATTCCCGGGAGCAGTTCTTC; CDR3 protein: CASSSRNSREQFF
J gene: TRBJ2-7; CDR3 length: 14; V gene: TRBV29-1; clone size: .; D gene: .; CDR3 DNA: TGCAGCGTTGAAGCAGGGGATGCGACCTACGAGCAGTACTTC; CDR3 protein: CSVEAGDATYEQYF
J gene: TRBJ2-3; CDR3 length: 14; V gene: TRBV7-2; clone size: .; D gene: .; CDR3 DNA: TGTGCCAGCAGCTTAGTAGCGGTCACAGATACGCAGTATTTT; CDR3 protein: CASSLVAVTDTQYF
J gene: TRBJ2-1; CDR3 length: 16; V gene: TRBV6-1; clone size: .; D gene: .; CDR3 DNA: TGTGCCAGCAGTATATCCGGGACTCGCCCGGACAATGAGCAGTTCTTC; CDR3 protein: CASSISGTRPDNEQFF
J gene: TRBJ2-5; CDR3 length: 14; V gene: TRBV4-2; clone size: .; D gene: .; CDR3 DNA: TGTGCCAGCAGCCAAGAAACAGGGTTGGAGACCCAGTACTTC; CDR3 protein: CASSQETGLETQYF
J gene: TRBJ2-2; CDR3 length: 16; V gene: TRBV6-5; clone size: few; D gene: .; CDR3 DNA: TGTGCCAGCAGTTCCCTAGCGCGGGTGAACACCGGGGAGCTGTTTTTT; CDR3 protein: CASSSLARVNTGELFF
J gene: TRBJ2-6; CDR3 length: 16; V gene: TRBV12-3/TRBV12-4; clone size: many; D gene: .; CDR3 DNA: TGTGCCAGCCACTCCCGACTGGCTTCTGGGGCCAACGTCCTGACTTTC; CDR3 protein: CASHSRLASGANVLTF
J gene: TRBJ2-3; CDR3 length: 17; V gene: TRBV20-1; clone size: few; D gene: TRBD2; CDR3 DNA: TGCAGTGCTAGATATCCGGGGACTAGCGCCTTCACAGATACGCAGTATTTT; CDR3 protein: CSARYPGTSAFTDTQYF
J gene: TRBJ2-3; CDR3 length: 15; V gene: TRBV11-2; clone size: few; D gene: .; CDR3 DNA: TGTGCCAGCAGCTTAGTTCCAGGGTGGGGAGATACGCAGTATTTT; CDR3 protein: CASSLVPGWGDTQYF
J gene: TRBJ2-2; CDR3 length: 17; V gene: TRBV20-1; clone size: .; D gene: TRBD1; CDR3 DNA: TGCAGTGCCCGGAAGAGGGGGGACAGGGTTAATGCCGGGGAGCTGTTTTTT; CDR3 protein: CSARKRGDRVNAGELFF
J gene: TRBJ2-1; CDR3 length: 17; V gene: TRBV5-1; clone size: few; D gene: .; CDR3 DNA: TGCGCCAGCAGCCCTGGGGGGTGGGGGCTGGTCTACAATGAGCAGTTCTTC; CDR3 protein: CASSPGGWGLVYNEQFF
J gene: TRBJ2-2; CDR3 length: 14; V gene: TRBV27; clone size: many; D gene: .; CDR3 DNA: TGTGCCACCGAGGCTCTCGGGAACACCGGGGAGCTGTTTTTT; CDR3 protein: CATEALGNTGELFF
J gene: TRBJ2-5; CDR3 length: 17; V gene: TRBV7-2; clone size: .; D gene: TRBD2; CDR3 DNA: TGTGCCACCCTGAGACTAGCGGGATACTTTACAGGGGAGACCCAGTACTTC; CDR3 protein: CATLRLAGYFTGETQYF
J gene: TRBJ1-1; CDR3 length: 12; V gene: TRBV12-3/TRBV12-4; clone size: .; D gene: .; CDR3 DNA: TGTGCCAGCAGTTTCAGGAGCGGGGAAGCTTTCTTT; CDR3 protein: CASSFRSGEAFF
J gene: TRBJ2-3; CDR3 length: 12; V gene: TRBV29-1; clone size: .; D gene: .; CDR3 DNA: TGCAGCGTTTATCCAGGCACAGATACGCAGTATTTT; CDR3 protein: CSVYPGTDTQYF
J gene: TRBJ2-3; CDR3 length: 15; V gene: TRBV11-2; clone size: .; D gene: .; CDR3 DNA: TGTGCCAGCAGCTCCCGGGAGACTTCGGGAGATACGCAGTATTTT; CDR3 protein: CASSSRETSGDTQYF
J gene: TRBJ2-6; CDR3 length: 16; V gene: TRBV6-1; clone size: once; D gene: TRBD1; CDR3 DNA: TGTGCCAGCAGCGGGACAGCCAGCTCTGGGGCCAACGTCCTGACTTTC; CDR3 protein: CASSGTASSGANVLTF
J gene: TRBJ1-6; CDR3 length: 16; V gene: TRBV13; clone size: .; D gene: .; CDR3 DNA: TGTGCCAGCAGCCCACCGGGACGGCGCTATAATTCACCCCTCCACTTT; CDR3 protein: CASSPPGRRYNSPLHF
J gene: TRBJ2-1; CDR3 length: 14; V gene: TRBV12-3/TRBV12-4; clone size: many; D gene: .; CDR3 DNA: TGTGCCAGCAGCCACTCCAGCCTGTACAATGAGCAGTTCTTC; CDR3 protein: CASSHSSLYNEQFF
J gene: TRBJ2-5; CDR3 length: 14; V gene: TRBV3-1; clone size: few; D gene: .; CDR3 DNA: TGTGCCAGCAGCCAAGGAGGGCCCCAAGAGACCCAGTACTTC; CDR3 protein: CASSQGGPQETQYF
J gene: TRBJ2-4; CDR3 length: 17; V gene: TRBV4-1; clone size: .; D gene: .; CDR3 DNA: TGCGCCAGCAGCCAAGATCCAGGAGGGGAAGCCAAAAACATTCAGTACTTC; CDR3 protein: CASSQDPGGEAKNIQYF
J gene: TRBJ1-1; CDR3 length: 15; V gene: TRBV7-9; clone size: few; D gene: TRBD1; CDR3 DNA: TGTGCCAGCAGCTCGAGGGGACAGCAGAACACTGAAGCTTTCTTT; CDR3 protein: CASSSRGQQNTEAFF
J gene: TRBJ1-5; CDR3 length: 15; V gene: TRBV30; clone size: .; D gene: TRBD1; CDR3 DNA: TGTGCCTGGAGTCACCCGACAGGGGGCATAGAGCCCCAGCATTTT; CDR3 protein: CAWSHPTGGIEPQHF
J gene: TRBJ2-3; CDR3 length: 19; V gene: TRBV4-2; clone size: .; D gene: TRBD2; CDR3 DNA: TGTGCCAGCAGCCAAGACCGGGGTCCTAGCGGGGCCATCACAGATACGCAGTATTTT; CDR3 protein: CASSQDRGPSGAITDTQYF
J gene: TRBJ2-7; CDR3 length: 10; V gene: TRBV30; clone size: .; D gene: .; CDR3 DNA: TGTGCCTGGAGTGTGGTCGAGCAGTACTTC; CDR3 protein: CAWSVVEQYF
J gene: TRBJ2-2; CDR3 length: 13; V gene: TRBV29-1; clone size: many; D gene: .; CDR3 DNA: TGCAGCGTTGAGGTAGAGACCACCGGGGAGCTGTTTTTT; CDR3 protein: CSVEVETTGELFF
J gene: TRBJ2-3; CDR3 length: 16; V gene: TRBV20-1; clone size: few; D gene: .; CDR3 DNA: TGCAGTGCTAGAGGTCAGCCCGTCCTCGGTACAGATACGCAGTATTTT; CDR3 protein: CSARGQPVLGTDTQYF
J gene: TRBJ1-4; CDR3 length: 15; V gene: TRBV2; clone size: .; D gene: TRBD1; CDR3 DNA: TGTGCCAGCAGTTTCTGGAGGACAGGGGATGAAAAACTGTTTTTT; CDR3 protein: CASSFWRTGDEKLFF
J gene: TRBJ2-5; CDR3 length: 15; V gene: TRBV20-1; clone size: many; D gene: .; CDR3 DNA: TGCAGTGCTAGGGAGGGCAGGGGAGAAGCAGAGACCCAGTACTTC; CDR3 protein: CSAREGRGEAETQYF
J gene: TRBJ2-1; CDR3 length: 13; V gene: TRBV7-2; clone size: few; D gene: .; CDR3 DNA: TGTGCCAGCAGCTTTTACGGCGAGGGTGAGCAGTTCTTC; CDR3 protein: CASSFYGEGEQFF